The 31 T cell receptor beta chains in this list originate from one sample, sequenced in a study of blood T cell repertoires in COVID-19. Sequenced by immunoSEQ multiplex PCR; TCRdb stores in-frame clones only, minus some. This table holds 250,000 to 300,000 clones, 75% to 90% found once. Sequenced material: peripheral blood. These receptor sequences come from a woman in her 70s with COVID-19, enrolled during active disease.

The CDR3, as DNA: TGTGCCAGCAGCTTTACTGGGGGAGGGGAGCAGTACTTC. It yields the protein CASSFTGGGEQYF. The chain joins TRBV7-9 to TRBJ2-7; 7 bases align to TRBD2. The CDR3 is made up of 13 amino acids. CDR1 and CDR2 from the germline V gene are SEHNR and FQNEAQ (reference sequence). V was clipped by 3 bases and J by 7 bases; unmatched bases: 6.

This chain uses TRBV4-1 with TRBJ2-5, with D unresolved. Germline loops: CDR1 MGHRA, CDR2 YSYEKL. This CDR3 is built from 14 residues. V was trimmed by 1 base and J by 1 base, leaving 7 bases between them. The DNA for the CDR3 is TGCGCCAGCAGCCAAGGTGGCGGCCAAGAGACCCAGTACTTC. Translated, it gives CASSQGGGQETQYF.

The chain carries TRBV7-2 and TRBJ1-5; TRBD1 agrees at 7 bases. This CDR3 has 15 amino acids. Germline CDR1 and CDR2: SGHTA and FQGNSA. V shed 5 bases, J shed 3 bases, and the junction held 7 bases outside the gene matches. CDR3 residues: CASSVRQGINQPQHF. CDR3 nucleotide sequence: TGTGCCAGCAGCGTGAGACAGGGCATCAATCAGCCCCAGCATTTT. Supplemented by reference TRBV7-2 and TRBJ1-5, the full variable domain reads GAGVSQSPSNKVTEKGKDVELRCDPISGHTALYWYRQSLGQGLEFLIYFQGNSAPDKSGLPSDRFSAERTGGSVSTLTIQRTQQEDSAVYLCASSVRQGINQPQHFGDGTRLSIL.

This clone occurred once. CDR3 nucleotide sequence: TGTGCCAGCACTAACAGGGCTTCACCCCTCCACTTT. Protein sequence: CASTNRASPLHF. The chain links TRBV27 to TRBJ1-6, with a tentative D call TRBD1 (6 bases). The CDR3 totals 12 residues. V was trimmed by 7 bases and J by 9 bases, leaving 10 bases between them. Germline assignment: CDR1 MNHEY and CDR2 SMNVEV (reference sequence).

V gene TRBV12-3 or TRBV12-4 combines with J gene TRBJ1-3; D perhaps matches TRBD1 (6 bases). The CDR3 is 13 residues long. Between the trimmed V and J ends, which lost 5 bases and 6 bases, there was a span of 11 bases. CDR3: CASSAQGLNTIYF. As DNA, the CDR3 is TGTGCCAGCAGTGCACAGGGTTTAAACACCATATATTTT.

The CDR3 spells CASSPTAGRSPLHF. Here the CDR3 DNA reads TGTGCCAGCTCACCAACGGCGGGGAGATCACCCCTCCACTTT. The chain carries TRBV18 and TRBJ1-6; D is ambiguous. V was pared by 2 bases and J by 10 bases, with 12 bases between. CDR3 length equals 14 residues. The germline V gene has CDR1 KGHSH and CDR2 LQKENI.

The V call is TRBV14, the J call TRBJ2-1; 11 nucleotides line up with TRBD2. Germline V CDR1 and CDR2: SGHDN, FVKESK. V shed 0 bases, J shed 7 bases, and the junction held 5 bases outside the gene matches. CDR3 length: 16 amino acids. As DNA, the CDR3 is TGTGCCAGCAGCCAAGATCGGAGACTAGCGGGGAATGAGCAGTTCTTC. This encodes CASSQDRRLAGNEQFF.

The chain couples TRBV5-1 to TRBJ2-7; D is perhaps TRBD1 (6 bases). Germline loops: CDR1 SGHRS, CDR2 YFSETQ. With 2 bases removed from V and 1 base from J, the gap between germline ends came to 13 bases. This CDR3 is 15 amino acids long. This chain's CDR3 is CASSLGARGSYEQYF. The CDR3 DNA reads TGCGCCAGCAGCTTAGGGGCCAGGGGTTCCTACGAGCAGTACTTC.

J is TRBJ1-5 and V is TRBV19; possible D gene TRBD1, 5 bases. The CDR3 has 15 amino acids. Germline V gene data show CDR1 as LNHDA and CDR2 as SQIVND (reference sequence). V gave up 2 bases and J gave up 3 bases, with 11 bases separating them. DNA for the CDR3: TGTGCCAGTAGTATAATGGCAGGGTACAATCAGCCCCAGCATTTT. This encodes CASSIMAGYNQPQHF. Filled out from reference TRBV19 and TRBJ1-5, the complete variable domain reads DGGITQSPKYLFRKEGQNVTLSCEQNLNHDAMYWYRQDPGQGLRLIYYSQIVNDFQKGDIAEGYSVSREKKESFPLTVTSAQKNPTAFYLCASSIMAGYNQPQHFGDGTRLSIL.

The chain joins TRBV7-9 to TRBJ1-2; D gene uncertain. V shed 4 bases and J shed 4 bases, with 13 bases lying between them. Germline assignment: CDR1 SEHNR and CDR2 FQNEAQ (reference sequence). The CDR3 extends over 14 amino acids. For the CDR3, the DNA is TGTGCCAGCAGCTCATATGGGAGGACCTATGGCTACACCTTC. Protein sequence: CASSSYGRTYGYTF.

The gene calls are TRBV5-4 and TRBJ2-7; the D gene is possibly TRBD2 (5 bases). The germline V and J ends were trimmed by 2 bases and 0 bases, with 12 bases remaining between them. The CDR3 is 15 amino acids. In germline, CDR1 is SGHNT, CDR2 YYREEE (reference sequence). This CDR3 is CASSLRGLPSYEQYF. The CDR3 coding sequence is TGTGCCAGCAGCTTACGGGGTTTACCCTCCTACGAGCAGTACTTC.

V and J are TRBV12-3 or TRBV12-4 and TRBJ2-7, with D possibly TRBD1 on 5 matching bases. With 6 bases removed from V and 3 bases from J, the gap between germline ends came to 9 bases. The CDR3 is 12 amino acids. The CDR3 loop reads CASSPTGYEQYF. The DNA of the CDR3 is TGTGCCAGCAGCCCCACAGGCTACGAGCAGTACTTC.

V is TRBV27 and J is TRBJ2-3; weak D call: TRBD1 (6 bases). CDR1 and CDR2 (germline): MNHEY, SMNVEV (reference sequence). The V end lost 5 bases, the J end lost 4 bases, and 22 bases lay between the germline ends. The CDR3 loop spans 17 amino acids. CDR3 protein: CASSLVRGRGFSDTQYF. CDR3 DNA sequence: TGTGCCAGCAGTCTAGTCAGGGGAAGGGGGTTCTCAGATACGCAGTATTTT.

V is TRBV30 and J is TRBJ2-2; D is possibly TRBD1 (5 bases). V was trimmed by 0 bases and J by 6 bases, leaving 5 bases between them. The CDR3 covers 12 residues. In germline, CDR1 is GTSNPN, CDR2 SVGIG (reference sequence). In DNA, the CDR3 is TGTGCCTGGAGTGTAGGGGCCGGGGAGCTGTTTTTT. Amino acids: CAWSVGAGELFF.

The V call is TRBV5-4, the J call TRBJ1-6; the D gene is possibly TRBD1 (5 bases). CDR3 length: 15 residues. Trimming removed 4 bases at V and 8 bases at J, with 16 bases between. Germline values: CDR1 SGHNT, CDR2 YYREEE (reference sequence). The CDR3, as DNA: TGTGCCAGCAGCCTAAACTCAGGGAATTATTCACCCCTCCACTTT. Translating it yields CASSLNSGNYSPLHF.

This clone was seen just once. The V call is TRBV30, the J call TRBJ1-4, with D hard to call. Per the germline V gene, CDR1 is GTSNPN and CDR2 is SVGIG (reference sequence). Trimming took off 2 bases at V and 4 bases at J, with 11 bases between the two ends. This CDR3 region has 14 residues. The CDR3 is CAWSRGWGNEKLFF. CDR3 sequence (DNA): TGTGCCTGGAGTCGCGGGTGGGGTAATGAAAAACTGTTTTTT.

The chain has TRBV4-1 and TRBJ2-7; a weak D match, TRBD2 (6 bases). Germline V gives CDR1 MGHRA, CDR2 YSYEKL. The CDR3 runs 14 residues. V was clipped by 1 base and J by 6 bases, with 13 bases between them. The DNA of the CDR3 is TGCGCCAGCAGCCAAGTCGGGGGAAGAGGCGAGCAGTACTTC. This gives the protein CASSQVGGRGEQYF.

The gene calls are TRBV27 and TRBJ1-2; D perhaps matches TRBD1 (5 bases). Trimming left V 3 bases short and J 6 bases short, with 11 bases between. The germline CDR1 and CDR2 sequences are MNHEY and SMNVEV (reference sequence). The CDR3 totals 13 residues. The CDR3 protein is CASSFGGGHGYTF. CDR3 DNA sequence: TGTGCCAGCAGTTTCGGGGGAGGTCATGGCTACACCTTC.

The V gene is TRBV29-1, the J gene TRBJ1-1, with D unresolved. There are 12 residues in the CDR3. The germline V gene encodes CDR1 SQVTM and CDR2 ANQGSEA. With 2 bases removed from V and 11 bases from J, the gap between germline ends came to 15 bases. The CDR3 sequence: CSVERTAYGAFF. CDR3 DNA: TGCAGCGTTGAACGGACTGCTTATGGGGCTTTCTTT.

The genes are TRBV7-8 and TRBJ2-7; 7 positions match TRBD1. V shed 1 base, J shed 12 bases, and the junction held 6 bases outside the gene matches. The CDR3 has 12 amino acids. Germline lookup yields CDR1 SGHVS and CDR2 FQNEAQ. This CDR3 is CASSLDTGVGYF. The CDR3 DNA follows: TGTGCCAGCAGCTTAGATACAGGGGTGGGGTACTTC.

The chain couples TRBV28 to TRBJ2-3; 8 nucleotides line up with TRBD1. The V and J ends lost 4 bases and 4 bases, in that order; junction bases with no gene match: 1. From germline, CDR1 is MDHEN and CDR2 SYDVKM. The CDR3 sequence is 13 residues long. The CDR3 coding sequence is TGTGCCAGCAGTTGGACAGGGCCAGATACGCAGTATTTT. Encoded protein: CASSWTGPDTQYF.

The gene calls are TRBV19 and TRBJ1-3; D gene unclear. V gave up 7 bases and J gave up 7 bases, with 14 bases separating them. CDR1 is LNHDA, CDR2 SQIVND, per germline (reference sequence). The CDR3 has 13 amino acids. As DNA, the CDR3 is TGTGCCAGTACCCCCTCCCAAAGCAACACCATATATTTT. Encoded protein: CASTPSQSNTIYF.

V gene TRBV11-2 combines with J gene TRBJ1-4, with a tentative D call TRBD1 (6 bases). V dropped 5 bases and J dropped 8 bases, with 15 bases sitting between them. CDR1 is SGHAT, CDR2 FQNNGV, per germline. There are 14 residues in the CDR3. CDR3 coding DNA: TGTGCCAGCAGCCCCAACAGGGCGCGAGAAAAACTGTTTTTT. Translated, it gives CASSPNRAREKLFF.

This clone was seen more than once but under ten times. This chain connects TRBV24-1 to TRBJ1-2; D not certain. Germline CDR1 reads KGHDR; CDR2 reads SFDVKD. Trimming cost V 9 bases and J 8 bases, with 12 bases left between them. CDR3 length: 11 residues. CDR3 sequence reads: CATSEGRGYTF. Written as DNA, the CDR3 is TGTGCCACCTCCGAAGGGAGAGGCTACACCTTC.

V and J are TRBV19 and TRBJ2-7; 10 nucleotides align to TRBD1. CDR3 length: 15 residues. The germline CDR1 and CDR2 sequences are LNHDA and SQIVND (reference sequence). V was clipped by 3 bases and J by 3 bases; unmatched bases: 5. The CDR3: CASSMGTGVIYEQYF. The DNA of the CDR3 is TGTGCCAGTAGTATGGGGACAGGGGTGATCTACGAGCAGTACTTC.

This clone was observed once. The rearrangement joins TRBV6-1 to TRBJ2-7, with no clear D. The CDR3 runs to 12 residues. Germline loops: CDR1 MNHNS, CDR2 SASEGT. V shed 0 bases and J shed 9 bases, with 9 bases lying between them. CDR3 residues: CASSEAFLGQYF. DNA for the CDR3: TGTGCCAGCAGTGAAGCGTTTCTCGGGCAGTACTTC.

This clone appeared a few times. The chain employs TRBV7-9 and TRBJ1-5, with no clear D. The length of the CDR3 is 16 residues. The V and J ends lost 5 bases and 2 bases respectively, with 16 bases between them. CDR1 SEHNR and CDR2 FQNEAQ come from the germline V gene (reference sequence). CDR3 nucleotide sequence: TGTGCCAGCAGCGCTGCTGGATGGGCCGGCAATCAGCCCCAGCATTTT. Residues: CASSAAGWAGNQPQHF.

The J gene is TRBJ2-7, the V gene TRBV27, with TRBD1 matching over 8 bases. The CDR3 contains 14 residues. V lost 4 bases and J lost 2; bases outside the gene matches: 4. Germline V lookup: CDR1 MNHEY, CDR2 SMNVEV (reference sequence). CDR3 sequence (DNA): TGTGCCAGCAGTTCGACAGGGGTTCCCTACGAGCAGTACTTC. Protein sequence: CASSSTGVPYEQYF.

The chain recombines TRBV18 with TRBJ1-1; D is possibly TRBD1 (6 bases). CDR3 length: 16 amino acids. Per the germline V gene, CDR1 is KGHSH and CDR2 is LQKENI. V dropped 4 bases and J dropped 0 bases, with 15 bases sitting between them. As DNA, the CDR3 is TGTGCCAGCTCACGAAACCTGGGACATATGAACACTGAAGCTTTCTTT. Translation gives CASSRNLGHMNTEAFF.

About this clone: The junction does not match germline at one end; this may be a read error. V and J are TRBV3-1 (or the pseudogene TRBV3-2) and TRBJ1-5, with D possibly being TRBD1 (5 bases). Germline V gene data show CDR1 as LGHDT and CDR2 as YNNKEL (reference sequence). The CDR3 is 14 amino acids. CDR3 nucleotide sequence: TGTGCCGGCAGCCAAGGACACAGCAATCAGCCCCAGCATTTT. It codes for CAGSQGHSNQPQHF.

This chain links TRBV7-8 with TRBJ2-4; a weak D match, TRBD2 (6 bases). Trimming removed 1 base from V and 5 bases from J, with 12 bases in between. CDR3 length: 15 residues. CDR1 and CDR2 from the germline V gene are SGHVS and FQNEAQ. The CDR3 region is CASSLVGGFQNIQYF. The CDR3 DNA reads TGTGCCAGCAGCTTAGTTGGGGGGTTCCAAAACATTCAGTACTTC.